This TCR beta chain was captured by sequencing in a study of cytomegalovirus exposure and HLA in healthy donors. The CDR3 totals 14 residues. This clone was seen a few times. 60 Vbeta and 13 Jbeta primers were used in PCR. Sequencing was performed with immunoSEQ multiplex PCR; in TCRdb, only in-frame clones are kept and a portion is missing. The data hold under 90,000 clones, with around two thirds observed a single time. This TCR was sampled from a woman in her fifties or sixties in good health and CMV-seropositive. The sequencing input was PBMCs. V is TRBV21-1 and J is TRBJ2-7; the D call TRBD2 from the table was never checked on the DNA. TRBV21-1 is designated a pseudogene. This chain's CDR3 is CASSKGGRVYEQYF. For the CDR3, the DNA is TGTGCCAGCAGCAAAGGCGGCAGAGTCTACGAGCAGTACTTC.